Following are 13 T cell receptor beta chains from one sample sequenced in a study of T cell changes during pregnancy in multiple sclerosis (dated by TCRdb to between 2018 and 2021). The protocol used for the library was the immunoSEQ multiplex PCR assay. TCRdb stores this immuneACCESS table with in-frame sequences only. Part of the clones is absent; in the studies checked, under half of the shortfall reflects unresolved V genes, and no reason is known for the rest. This sample gives approximately 64,000 clones in total; around 90% of them show up just once. Approximately 2% of the sample is taken by the ten largest. The sample consisted of peripheral blood, taken in the second trimester of pregnancy. The receptor set was obtained from a female donor in good health, enrolled as a control in a pregnancy study.

This sequence joins TRBV7-8 and TRBJ2-6; 9 bases agree with TRBD1. The CDR3 length is 17 residues. The junction had 5 bases not matched to a gene; V was cut back by 5 bases and J by 0 bases. The germline CDR1 and CDR2 sequences are SGHVS and FQNEAQ. Here the CDR3 DNA reads TGTGCCAGCAGCCACCGGGACAGGGTCTCTGGGGCCAACGTCCTGACTTTC. Amino acid sequence: CASSHRDRVSGANVLTF.

The chain joins TRBV27 to TRBJ2-2, with 8 bases identical to TRBD1. V lost 8 bases and J lost 5; bases outside the gene matches: 13. Germline values: CDR1 MNHEY, CDR2 SMNVEV (reference sequence). This CDR3 is 16 amino acids long. As DNA, the CDR3 is TGTGCCAGCGGAATACAGGGGGTCGGGTGGACCGGGGAGCTGTTTTTT. Translating gives CASGIQGVGWTGELFF.

The chain is built from TRBV6-5 and TRBJ2-1; D possibly corresponds to TRBD1 (5 bases). Germline values: CDR1 MNHEY, CDR2 SVGAGI. Trimming removed 1 base from V and 9 bases from J, with 10 bases in between. This CDR3 spans 13 amino acids. As DNA, the CDR3 is TGTGCCAGCAGTTACTACACTCAGGGTGAGCAGTTCTTC. This sequence encodes CASSYYTQGEQFF.

This clone was detected only once. The chain uses TRBV15 and TRBJ2-3, with 10 positions matching TRBD2. The germline gives CDR1 LNHNV, CDR2 YYDKDF (reference sequence). V was clipped by 4 bases and J by 5 bases; unmatched bases: 3. The CDR3 totals 14 residues. In DNA form, the CDR3 reads TGTGCCACCAGCACCCGACTAGCGGGAGATACGCAGTATTTT. Protein: CATSTRLAGDTQYF.

The chain links TRBV5-4 to TRBJ2-1; 7 bases match TRBD2. V lost 0 bases and J lost 7; bases outside the gene matches: 7. Per the germline V gene, CDR1 is SGHNT and CDR2 is YYREEE (reference sequence). This CDR3 contains 15 residues. CDR3 DNA sequence: TGTGCCAGCAGCTTGGGGGCGGGAGTTAAGAATGAGCAGTTCTTC. This translates into CASSLGAGVKNEQFF.

The chain carries TRBV19 and TRBJ1-2; 7 bases fit TRBD1. The germline CDR1 and CDR2 sequences are LNHDA and SQIVND (reference sequence). This CDR3 has 12 residues. The V segment lost 7 bases and the J segment 4 bases; nucleotides outside the gene matches: 3. CDR3 DNA: TGTGCCAGTACTCGGGACAGCTATGGCTACACCTTC. Its protein is CASTRDSYGYTF.

The rearrangement uses TRBV5-6 and TRBJ2-2, with TRBD1 matching over 8 bases. The V gene's germline CDR1 is SGHDT and CDR2 YYEEEE. The length of the CDR3 is 16 residues. J gave up 6 bases and V 4 bases, and 11 bases lay outside the gene matches. The CDR3 DNA follows: TGTGCCAGCAGCGACTTACGCAGGGGGCTTTCCGGGGAGCTGTTTTTT. It is translated as CASSDLRRGLSGELFF.

This clone has just one count. The chain uses TRBV19 and TRBJ1-3; D unresolved. CDR3 length equals 17 residues. Trimming left V 7 bases short and J 4 bases short, with 23 bases between. The germline CDR1 and CDR2 sequences are LNHDA and SQIVND (reference sequence). The CDR3 coding sequence is TGTGCCAGTAAAATGGGGAGGCCTGCGACGTCGGGAAACACCATATATTTT. This codes for CASKMGRPATSGNTIYF.

The chain recombines TRBV19 with TRBJ2-3, with 7 bases aligning to TRBD2. This CDR3 region has 12 residues. Germline lookup yields CDR1 LNHDA and CDR2 SQIVND (reference sequence). Unmatched junction bases numbered 3, after V lost 6 bases and J lost 6 bases. The CDR3 DNA follows: TGTGCCAGTAGGCTTAGCGGGGATACGCAGTATTTT. This encodes CASRLSGDTQYF.

The chain employs TRBV6-5 and TRBJ1-3, with D possibly being TRBD1 (5 bases). The CDR3 loop spans 14 amino acids. V was clipped by 6 bases and J by 3 bases, with 12 bases between them. Germline CDR1 reads MNHEY; CDR2 reads SVGAGI. In DNA form, the CDR3 reads TGTGCCAGCAGGCTCACAGGCCTTGGAAACACCATATATTTT. It is translated as CASRLTGLGNTIYF.

The rearrangement links TRBV5-6 to TRBJ1-2; 9 bases match TRBD1. Per the germline V gene, CDR1 is SGHDT and CDR2 is YYEEEE. The CDR3 is 17 amino acids. The V gene end was trimmed by 3 bases and the J gene end by 3 bases; junction bases not matched to a gene: 12. This CDR3 is CASSSWTGALVYYGYTF. As DNA, the CDR3 is TGTGCCAGCAGCTCCTGGACAGGGGCGCTAGTCTACTATGGCTACACCTTC. Full variable domain (missing parts from reference TRBV5-6 and TRBJ1-2): DAGVTQSPTHLIKTRGQQVTLRCSPKSGHDTVSWYQQALGQGPQFIFQYYEEEERQRGNFPDRFSGHQFPNYSSELNVNALLLGDSALYLCASSSWTGALVYYGYTFGSGTRLTVV.

The chain is built from TRBV9 and TRBJ2-2; the D is unclear. CDR1 is SGDLS and CDR2 is YYNGEE in the germline V gene. The CDR3 contains 13 residues. The germline V and J ends were trimmed by 3 bases and 6 bases, with 9 bases remaining between them. The CDR3 here is CASSAEVAGELFF. In DNA form, the CDR3 reads TGTGCCAGCAGCGCCGAGGTCGCCGGGGAGCTGTTTTTT.

The V and J genes are TRBV7-9 and TRBJ2-5; TRBD1 matches at 9 bases. The trim removed 5 bases at V and 5 bases at J, leaving 9 bases unmatched. The CDR3 extends over 15 amino acids. Germline CDR1 is SEHNR and CDR2 is FQNEAQ (reference sequence). This chain's CDR3 is CASSGDTGGSETQYF. The DNA of the CDR3 is TGTGCCAGCAGCGGTGATACAGGGGGCTCGGAGACCCAGTACTTC.